The T cell receptor (beta chain) under discussion was sequenced for a study of blood T cell repertoires in COVID-19. Study-wide context: The origin of the acute and convalescent COVID-19 samples was the United States, Italy and Spain.

V was cut by 2 bases and J by 7 bases, with 12 bases left in between. This CDR3 contains 15 residues. Germline V gene lookup returns CDR1 SGHAT and CDR2 FQNNGV. Original analysis: Estimation of nucleated cell counts was performed using reference gene primer amplification. Profiling relied on immunoSEQ multiplex PCR, and the TCRdb table lists in-frame clones only, not all of them. The V and J calls and clone size were taken over from that table, and D and trimming were inferred from the DNA. The sample lists about 300,000 clones; around 89% were seen once. The sequencing input was peripheral blood. The chain employs TRBV11-2 and TRBJ1-6; a possible D gene is TRBD1 (6 bases). The origin of this receptor is a woman in her forties or fifties with COVID-19, enrolled during active disease. The CDR3 coding sequence is TGTGCCAGCAGCTTATACGGCACAGGGAATTCACCCCTCCACTTT. Its protein product is CASSLYGTGNSPLHF.